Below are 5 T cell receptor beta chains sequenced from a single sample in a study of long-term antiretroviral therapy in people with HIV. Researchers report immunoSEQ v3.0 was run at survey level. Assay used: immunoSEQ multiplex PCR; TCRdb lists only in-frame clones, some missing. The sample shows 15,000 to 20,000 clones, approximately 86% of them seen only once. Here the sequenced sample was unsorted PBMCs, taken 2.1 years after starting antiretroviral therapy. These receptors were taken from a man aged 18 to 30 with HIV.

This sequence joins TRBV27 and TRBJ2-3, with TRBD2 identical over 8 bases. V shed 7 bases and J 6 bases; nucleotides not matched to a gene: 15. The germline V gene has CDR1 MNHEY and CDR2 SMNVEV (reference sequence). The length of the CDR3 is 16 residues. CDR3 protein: CASTRGRGARTDTQYF. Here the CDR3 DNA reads TGTGCCAGCACACGTGGGCGGGGGGCACGTACGGATACGCAGTATTTT.

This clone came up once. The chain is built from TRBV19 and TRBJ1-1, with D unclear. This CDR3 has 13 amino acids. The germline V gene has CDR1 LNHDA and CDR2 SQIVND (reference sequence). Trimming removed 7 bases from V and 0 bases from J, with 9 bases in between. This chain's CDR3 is CASTGRLNTEAFF. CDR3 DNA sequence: TGTGCCAGTACAGGCAGGTTGAACACTGAAGCTTTCTTT.

Here the CDR3 reads CASAKLGTANTGELFF. The CDR3 DNA is TGTGCCAGCGCTAAACTCGGGACAGCGAACACCGGGGAGCTGTTTTTT. The genes are TRBV7-3 and TRBJ2-2, with 7 bases identical to TRBD1. CDR1 SGHTA and CDR2 FQGTGA come from the germline V gene. The trim removed 8 bases at V and 0 bases at J, leaving 9 bases unmatched. This CDR3 has 16 residues.

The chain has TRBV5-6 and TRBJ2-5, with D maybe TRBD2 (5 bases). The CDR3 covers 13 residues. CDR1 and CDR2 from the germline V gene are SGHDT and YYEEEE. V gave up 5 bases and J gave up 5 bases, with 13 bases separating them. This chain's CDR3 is CASRRGRWETQYF. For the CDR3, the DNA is TGTGCCAGCAGGCGCGGGCGGTGGGAGACCCAGTACTTC. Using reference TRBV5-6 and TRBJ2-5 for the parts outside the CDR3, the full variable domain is DAGVTQSPTHLIKTRGQQVTLRCSPKSGHDTVSWYQQALGQGPQFIFQYYEEEERQRGNFPDRFSGHQFPNYSSELNVNALLLGDSALYLCASRRGRWETQYFGPGTRLLVL.

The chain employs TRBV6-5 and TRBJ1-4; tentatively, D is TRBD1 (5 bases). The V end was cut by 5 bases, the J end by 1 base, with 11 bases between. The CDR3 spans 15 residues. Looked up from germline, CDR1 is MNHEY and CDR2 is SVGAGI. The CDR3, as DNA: TGTGCCAGCAGTCCATCCGGGGGAACTAATGAAAAACTGTTTTTT. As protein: CASSPSGGTNEKLFF.